The 13 T cell receptor beta chains in this list originate from one sample, sequenced in a study of blood T cell repertoires in COVID-19. The repertoire was sequenced with immunoSEQ multiplex PCR; TCRdb's copy has only in-frame clones and lacks some. The table lists 200,000 to 250,000 clones, 75% to 85% of them singletons. Sequencing used peripheral blood. The receptors here all came from a woman in her twenties or thirties with COVID-19, enrolled during active disease.

This clone was found once. This chain links TRBV29-1 with TRBJ1-4, with 8 bases that match TRBD1. This CDR3 spans 16 amino acids. Per germline, CDR1 SQVTM and CDR2 ANQGSEA. After removal of 0 bases from V and 8 bases from J, the junction contained 11 bases not matched to a gene. CDR3 region: CSVEDPPGTGSEKLFF. CDR3 DNA: TGCAGCGTTGAAGATCCCCCCGGGACAGGCTCCGAAAAACTGTTTTTT.

The genes are TRBV7-2 and TRBJ2-3; 9 bases line up with TRBD2. Germline CDR1 reads SGHTA; CDR2 reads FQGNSA. V trimming: 5 bases; J trimming: 6 bases; junction bases outside the gene matches: 6. This CDR3 contains 14 residues. CDR3 sequence: CASSTGLAKDTQYF. Written as DNA, the CDR3 is TGTGCCAGCAGCACAGGACTAGCGAAGGATACGCAGTATTTT.

The table lists this clone with a few counts. The chain employs TRBV7-3 and TRBJ2-1, with 7 nucleotides matching TRBD2. This CDR3 region has 15 residues. With 5 bases clipped from V and 5 bases from J, the junction kept 9 bases outside the gene matches. Germline CDR1 is SGHTA and CDR2 is FQGTGA. The chain's CDR3 is CASSPLLAVNNEQFF. Written as DNA, the CDR3 is TGTGCCAGCAGCCCGCTCCTAGCGGTTAACAATGAGCAGTTCTTC.

This chain uses TRBV5-4 with TRBJ2-7, with 13 bases that match TRBD2. V trimming: 4 bases; J trimming: 4 bases; junction bases outside the gene matches: 5. CDR3 length: 15 residues. The germline gives CDR1 SGHNT, CDR2 YYREEE (reference sequence). The CDR3 DNA reads as TGTGCCAGCAGCCCCAGGACTAGCGGGAGTTACGAGCAGTACTTC. Protein sequence: CASSPRTSGSYEQYF.

To note about this clone: The sample holds other DNA sequences that translate to the same CDR3. The chain links TRBV6-5 to TRBJ1-2; D is unresolved. Germline V gene data show CDR1 as MNHEY and CDR2 as SVGAGI. The ends were cut back, 3 bases at V and 8 bases at J, with 13 bases in the middle. The CDR3 extends over 13 amino acids. The CDR3 sequence is CASSYPTGRGYTF. As DNA, the CDR3 is TGTGCCAGCAGTTATCCGACGGGAAGGGGCTACACCTTC.

This clone was seen a few times. The chain carries TRBV7-2 and TRBJ1-5, with TRBD1 matching over 7 bases. This CDR3 comprises 15 residues. The V and J ends lost 1 base and 4 bases, in that order; junction bases with no gene match: 4. Germline lookup yields CDR1 SGHTA and CDR2 FQGNSA. CDR3 region: CASSLGGDSNQPQHF. The DNA for the CDR3 is TGTGCCAGCAGCTTAGGGGGGGACAGTAATCAGCCCCAGCATTTT.

DNA for the CDR3: TGTGCCAGCAGTGCGCAGGGCCCCAACAATGAGCAGTTCTTC. Residues: CASSAQGPNNEQFF. V is TRBV27 and J is TRBJ2-1, with a weak D call TRBD1 (5 bases). Germline-derived CDR1 and CDR2 are MNHEY and SMNVEV (reference sequence). V lost 5 bases to trimming and J lost 5 bases, with 13 bases between them. The CDR3 covers 14 residues.

The chain carries TRBV3-1 (or the pseudogene TRBV3-2) and TRBJ1-1, with TRBD1 identical over 7 bases. The CDR3 totals 14 residues. Unmatched junction bases numbered 3, after V lost 4 bases and J lost 1 base. Germline assignment: CDR1 LGHDT and CDR2 YNNKEL (reference sequence). The CDR3 DNA follows: TGTGCCAGCAGCCCGACAGGGAAGAACACTGAAGCTTTCTTT. This codes for CASSPTGKNTEAFF.

The chain carries TRBV2 and TRBJ2-1, with D perhaps matching TRBD1 (6 bases). The CDR3 is 14 residues long. V shed 5 bases and J shed 9 bases, with 17 bases lying between them. CDR1 SNHLY and CDR2 FYNNEI come from the germline V gene. CDR3 loop: CASSFFLQGSEQFF. The CDR3, as DNA: TGTGCCAGCAGTTTTTTTCTACAGGGATCTGAGCAGTTCTTC.

The chain couples TRBV4-3 to TRBJ2-1, with a weak D call TRBD2 (8 bases). Germline V CDR1 and CDR2: LGHNA, YSLEER. The CDR3 is 19 residues long. Deletions cut 0 bases from V and 10 bases from J, with 28 bases between. This CDR3 is CASSQDEGAGGLARWEQFF. The CDR3 DNA is TGCGCCAGCAGCCAAGATGAGGGGGCGGGAGGACTGGCTAGGTGGGAGCAGTTCTTC.

The chain uses TRBV6-2 or TRBV6-3 and TRBJ2-1, with TRBD2 matching over 15 bases. Trimming took 5 bases from V and 7 from J; bases not matched to a gene: 6. The CDR3 loop spans 16 amino acids. Germline loops: CDR1 MNHEY, CDR2 SVGEGT. DNA of the CDR3: TGTGCCAGCAGTGCTCCCGGACTAGCGGGGGGGAATGAGCAGTTCTTC. Translated, it gives CASSAPGLAGGNEQFF.

The sample holds one count of this clone. V and J are TRBV24-1 and TRBJ2-1; 7 bases fit TRBD1. The CDR3 loop spans 14 amino acids. Germline V gives CDR1 KGHDR, CDR2 SFDVKD. The V and J ends lost 5 bases and 6 bases, in that order; junction bases with no gene match: 6. CDR3 amino acids: CATSGQGRVNEQFF. CDR3 sequence (DNA): TGTGCCACCAGTGGACAGGGAAGGGTCAATGAGCAGTTCTTC.

To note about this clone: At one end the junction does not follow the germline gene, possibly because of a read error. The sample contains more than one DNA sequence encoding this CDR3. The V call is TRBV28, the J call TRBJ1-2; 8 nucleotides line up with TRBD1. The germline CDR1 and CDR2 sequences are MDHEN and SYDVKM. The CDR3 contains 14 residues. CDR3: CASSPGQVIYGYTF. In DNA, the CDR3 is TGCGCCAGCAGCCCGGGACAGGTGATCTATGGCTACACCTTC.